Listed here is a single TCR beta chain. What it binds is unknown. The approximately 120-subject validation cohort, separate from the approximately 660-subject first cohort, included the donors. The CDR3 is 13 residues long. The germline gives CDR1 MDHEN, CDR2 SYDVKM. With 8 bases removed from V and 0 bases from J, the gap between germline ends came to 9 bases. This entry is derived from a study of cytomegalovirus exposure and HLA in healthy donors. The data were produced by immunoSEQ multiplex PCR, yet TCRdb's version contains in-frame clones alone and is incomplete. The data contain about 130,000 clones, about 91% of them singletons. Whole-study results and caveats: In a later analysis, first-cohort TCR clusters were found to tend to co-occur in the approximately 120 validation repertoires. Among TCR beta chains, those listed as cytomegalovirus-associated numbered over 150.

The genes are TRBV28 and TRBJ2-3; unclear D gene. The TCR comes from a woman aged 18-35 years in good health and CMV-seronegative. The sequencing sample was made of PBMCs. The CDR3 loop is CASGASSTDTQYF. CDR3 nucleotide sequence: TGTGCCAGCGGTGCCAGTAGCACAGATACGCAGTATTTT.